This T cell receptor (beta chain) was retrieved from a study of blood T cell repertoires in COVID-19. Study information: The United States, Italy and Spain provided the acute and convalescent COVID-19 samples. Sample material is recorded as cDNA or gDNA derived from T cells, B-cell-depleted T cells, or PBMCs.

Cohorts were determined from participant-reported clinical history. Cohort 3 recovered donors had two negative PCRs, clearance, or symptom resolution. Assay: immunoSEQ multiplex PCR; the TCRdb copy retains only in-frame clones and omits some. The repertoire consists of about 400,000 clones, with approximately 87% occurring once and the leading ten covering roughly a tenth. The sequenced sample consisted of PBMCs or T cells enriched from blood (not recorded which). This clonotype was sampled from a woman aged 45-60 years who had recovered from COVID-19.

CDR3 residues: CASSLWQGDQPQHF. CDR3 nucleotide sequence: TGTGCCAGCAGTTTATGGCAGGGCGATCAGCCCCAGCATTTT. The chain joins TRBV27 to TRBJ1-5; the D gene is possibly TRBD1 (5 bases). Per the germline V gene, CDR1 is MNHEY and CDR2 is SMNVEV (reference sequence). The CDR3 extends over 14 amino acids. V lost 1 base, J lost 5 bases, and 9 bases lay in between.